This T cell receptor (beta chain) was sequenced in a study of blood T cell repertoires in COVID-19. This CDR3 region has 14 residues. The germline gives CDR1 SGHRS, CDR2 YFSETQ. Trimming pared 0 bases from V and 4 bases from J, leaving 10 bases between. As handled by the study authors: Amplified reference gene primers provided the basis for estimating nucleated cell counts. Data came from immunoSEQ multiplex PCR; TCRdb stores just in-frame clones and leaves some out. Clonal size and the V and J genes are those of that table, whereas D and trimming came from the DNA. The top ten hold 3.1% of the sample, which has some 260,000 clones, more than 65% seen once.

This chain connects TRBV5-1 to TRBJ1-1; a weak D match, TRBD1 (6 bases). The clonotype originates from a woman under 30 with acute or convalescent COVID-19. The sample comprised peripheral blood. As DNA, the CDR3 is TGCGCCAGCAGCTTGGCTCCAGGGGTCACTGAAGCTTTCTTT. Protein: CASSLAPGVTEAFF.